The 19 T cell receptor beta chains below were found in one sample sequenced in a study of blood T cells in healthy people across ages. Through a sample-barcoded 5' primer and a J-beta primer mix, a second PCR was run for roughly 6 to 12 cycles. TCRdb itself ran the 5' RACE reads through MiXCR, one entry per CDR3 protein. The sample gives around 1,000,000 distinct CDR3 sequences, under 40% of which show up once; around 13% is in the top ten. The sequenced sample consisted of blood. Source of these receptors: a man aged 18 to 30 in good health.

The rearrangement links TRBV7-3 to TRBJ2-2; TRBD2 matches 12 bases. Germline CDR1 SGHTA, CDR2 FQGTGA. With 4 bases clipped from V and 2 bases from J, the junction kept 2 bases outside the gene matches. The CDR3 spans 16 residues. The CDR3 DNA sequence: TGTGCCAGCAGCTCTAGCGGGGGGGCTAACACCGGGGAGCTGTTTTTT. Translating it yields CASSSSGGANTGELFF.

This clonotype was counted once. Germline and junction disagree at one end, which may indicate a read error. The V gene is TRBV2, the J gene TRBJ1-5; TRBD1 agrees at 11 bases. The germline V gene has CDR1 SNHLY and CDR2 FYNNEI. The CDR3 runs 16 residues. The CDR3 sequence: CASSEPGTGGSQPLHF. For the CDR3, the DNA is TGTGCCAGCAGTGAGCCCGGGACAGGGGGTTCTCAGCCCCTGCATTTT.

This clonotype was counted only a few times. The CDR3 loop reads CSARLTYRRKNYGYTF. The DNA for the CDR3 is TGCAGTGCTAGGCTGACCTACAGAAGGAAAAACTATGGCTACACCTTC. The chain recombines TRBV20-1 with TRBJ1-2; D not certain. The germline gives CDR1 DFQATT, CDR2 SNEGSKA (reference sequence). Between the trimmed V and J ends, which lost 3 bases and 2 bases, there was a span of 19 bases. This CDR3 spans 16 amino acids.

The chain is built from TRBV7-2 and TRBJ2-3, with a tentative D call TRBD2 (5 bases). The CDR3 consists of 15 residues. V gave up 3 bases and J gave up 5 bases, with 15 bases separating them. CDR1 SGHTA and CDR2 FQGNSA come from the germline V gene. The CDR3 here is CASSLTGSLGDTQYF. The DNA for the CDR3 is TGTGCCAGCAGCTTGACGGGGTCGTTGGGAGATACGCAGTATTTT.

The chain couples TRBV7-9 to TRBJ1-6, with D uncertain. The V end lost 2 bases, the J end lost 5 bases, and 10 bases lay between the germline ends. This CDR3 comprises 15 residues. CDR1 and CDR2 (germline): SEHNR, FQNEAQ (reference sequence). This CDR3 is CASSLRQADNSPLHF. The CDR3, as DNA: TGTGCCAGCAGCTTAAGGCAGGCCGATAATTCACCCCTCCACTTT.

The V and J genes are TRBV19 and TRBJ2-4; D is undetermined. The germline CDR1 and CDR2 sequences are LNHDA and SQIVND (reference sequence). V was trimmed by 2 bases and J by 11 bases, leaving 16 bases between them. CDR3 size: 14 residues. The CDR3 protein is CASSINPERPVQYF. The CDR3 DNA reads as TGTGCCAGTAGTATAAACCCCGAGAGACCCGTTCAGTACTTC.

For this clonotype: Germline is not matched at one junction end, which may reflect a read error. This rearrangement joins TRBV27 to TRBJ1-1, with D perhaps matching TRBD1 (5 bases). The CDR3 runs 13 residues. CDR1 and CDR2 (germline): MNHEY, SMNVEV (reference sequence). Written as DNA, the CDR3 is TGTACCAGCGCAGGGATGGGGTATACTGAAGCTTTCTTT. Translating gives CTSAGMGYTEAFF.

A word on this clonotype: A much bigger clone sits one base away, suggesting this may be a read error. DNA for the CDR3: TGTGCCAGCAGCACCGGGGTTCACAATGAGCAGTACTTC. It specifies CASSTGVHNEQYF. The rearrangement uses TRBV5-5 and TRBJ2-1; the D gene is possibly TRBD2 (5 bases). TRBJ2-7 explains the end of the DNA better; the J call may be wrong. The germline CDR1 and CDR2 sequences are SGHKS and YYEKEE (reference sequence). The CDR3 loop spans 13 amino acids.

DNA for the CDR3: TGCGCCAGCAGTCAGACGGGGAGTGGGGCCAACGTCCTGACTTTC. Its translation is CASSQTGSGANVLTF. J is TRBJ2-6 and V is TRBV5-1; a possible D gene is TRBD2 (5 bases). V gave up 5 bases and J gave up 3 bases, with 12 bases separating them. Germline CDR1 and CDR2: SGHRS and YFSETQ. This CDR3 comprises 15 residues.

CDR3 coding DNA: TGTGCCAGCATGGACAGCGGATCGGGCTACACCTTC. It is translated as CASMDSGSGYTF. The rearrangement joins TRBV27 to TRBJ1-2; a possible D gene is TRBD1 (6 bases). The germline gives CDR1 MNHEY, CDR2 SMNVEV (reference sequence). The V gene lost 7 bases and the J gene lost 8 bases, with 14 bases spanning the gap. The CDR3 totals 12 residues.

This clonotype was recorded a few times. The V and J genes are TRBV5-6 and TRBJ1-6, with TRBD1 matching over 9 bases. Looked up from germline, CDR1 is SGHDT and CDR2 is YYEEEE. The CDR3 runs 14 residues. Trimming took 0 bases from V and 9 from J; bases not matched to a gene: 1. The CDR3 reads CASSLVTGGSPLHF. CDR3 in DNA: TGTGCCAGCAGCTTGGTGACAGGGGGTTCACCCCTCCACTTT. The entire variable domain, with the rest obtained from reference TRBV5-6 and TRBJ1-6, is as follows: DAGVTQSPTHLIKTRGQQVTLRCSPKSGHDTVSWYQQALGQGPQFIFQYYEEEERQRGNFPDRFSGHQFPNYSSELNVNALLLGDSALYLCASSLVTGGSPLHFGNGTRLTVT.

This clonotype was detected only a few times. The chain has TRBV11-1 and TRBJ1-2; no reliable D call. Trimming pared 4 bases from V and 1 base from J, leaving 10 bases between. CDR1 is SGHAT, CDR2 FQDESV, per germline (reference sequence). The CDR3 contains 14 residues. Here the CDR3 reads CASSSSQVNYGYTF. CDR3 in DNA: TGTGCCAGCAGCTCCAGCCAGGTTAACTATGGCTACACCTTC.

This chain links TRBV2 with TRBJ2-1; 7 bases fit TRBD1. CDR3 size: 14 residues. J lost 8 bases, V lost 7 bases, and 11 bases had no gene match. Germline loops: CDR1 SNHLY, CDR2 FYNNEI. The CDR3 sequence: CASTPSTGQDEQFF. The CDR3 nucleotides read TGTGCCAGCACCCCCTCGACAGGGCAGGATGAGCAGTTCTTC.

This chain joins TRBV3-1 and TRBJ2-2; 8 bases match TRBD1. The J segment lost 6 bases and the V segment lost 8 bases, leaving 11 bases of the junction unmatched. This CDR3 is built from 15 residues. The V gene's germline CDR1 is LGHDT and CDR2 YNNKEL (reference sequence). In DNA, the CDR3 is TGTGCCAGCGGACAGGGCGATTTCGTCTCCGGGGAGCTGTTTTTT. Its protein product is CASGQGDFVSGELFF. The variable domain in full, with the rest retrieved from reference TRBV3-1 and TRBJ2-2, is DTAVSQTPKYLVTQMGNDKSIKCEQNLGHDTMYWYKQDSKKFLKIMFSYNNKELIINETVPNRFSPKSPDKAHLNLHINSLELGDSAVYFCASGQGDFVSGELFFGEGSRLTVL.

This clonotype has only one observation. The chain employs TRBV10-3 and TRBJ2-2; the D gene is possibly TRBD1 (6 bases). This CDR3 spans 16 amino acids. Per the germline V gene, CDR1 is ENHRY and CDR2 is SYGVKD. V lost 0 bases, J lost 0 bases, and 8 bases lay in between. CDR3 in amino acids: CAISESDRTNTGELFF. The CDR3 DNA reads as TGTGCCATCAGTGAGTCGGACAGAACGAACACCGGGGAGCTGTTTTTT.

Points on this clonotype: At one end, the junction sequence differs from germline, possibly due to a read error. The V call is TRBV10-2, the J call TRBJ2-3; possibly TRBD1 for D (5 bases). The CDR3 contains 14 residues. CDR1 and CDR2 from the germline V gene are WSHSY and SAAADI. The CDR3 loop is CASSLGAQTDMQYF. CDR3 nucleotides: TGCGCCAGCTCTCTAGGGGCGCAGACAGATATGCAGTATTTT.

The genes are TRBV29-1 and TRBJ1-1, with D unclear. The ends were cut back, 6 bases at V and 2 bases at J, with 16 bases in the middle. CDR3 length equals 14 residues. Germline CDR1 is SQVTM and CDR2 is ANQGSEA. The CDR3 protein is CSVGAAGANTEAFF. The DNA of the CDR3 is TGCAGCGTGGGAGCTGCTGGCGCCAACACTGAAGCTTTCTTT.

This clonotype has a handful of counts. V gene TRBV6-2 or TRBV6-3 combines with J gene TRBJ1-1; D is perhaps TRBD1 (6 bases). CDR3 size: 17 residues. V lost 4 bases and J lost 1, with 19 bases in between. Germline CDR1 is MNHEY and CDR2 is SVGEGT. Written as DNA, the CDR3 is TGTGCCAGCAGTTCTGGACCGACAGGCGGGAGGAACACTGAAGCTTTCTTT. Translated, it gives CASSSGPTGGRNTEAFF.

This clonotype occurred once. V usage is TRBV12-5 and J usage is TRBJ1-1, with D unresolved. The CDR3 covers 14 residues. Germline CDR1 and CDR2: LGHNT and FRNRAP. Trimming took off 6 bases at V and 1 base at J, with 12 bases between the two ends. The CDR3 nucleotides are TGTGCTAGTGGCCCCCCGCCGGGGAACACTGAAGCTTTCTTT. It codes for CASGPPPGNTEAFF.